The entry below describes one TCR beta chain. Reverse transcription of roughly 0.5 to 1 ug RNA was performed with random hexamers. The immunoSEQ assay covered 54 Vbeta and 13 Jbeta segments for CDR3. TCRdb called the immunoSEQ multiplex PCR reads again in MiXCR, with one record for every CDR3 protein. The sample contains approximately 100,000 distinct CDR3 sequences, about nine tenths of which appear only once. The authors carried out high-throughput sequencing of TCR beta. They applied it to CD8+ and CD4+ T cells obtained from blood. It was negative isolation that provided the CD8+ and CD4+ T cells, whereas TEMRA cells were enriched by FACS. The entry originates in a study of CD8 T cells in Susac syndrome. Germline V gene data show CDR1 as MNHEY and CDR2 as SMNVEV (reference sequence). The CDR3 covers 15 residues. Trimming left V 4 bases short and J 0 bases short, with 12 bases between.

J is TRBJ2-5 and V is TRBV27; D might be TRBD1 (6 bases). The clonotype was recovered from a human donor in good health. What was sequenced was CD4+ T cells from PBMCs. This CDR3 reads CASSSSRGYQETQYF. The CDR3 coding sequence is TGTGCCAGCAGTTCTTCCAGGGGCTACCAAGAGACCCAGTACTTC.